Sequencing of this T cell receptor (beta chain) was carried out in a study of blood T cell repertoires in COVID-19. Study details: COVID-19 samples from acute and convalescent phases originated in the United States, Italy and Spain. In each case, the material was cDNA or gDNA derived from T cells, B-cell-depleted T cells, or PBMCs.

TCRdb keeps only in-frame clones here, not all; method: immunoSEQ multiplex PCR. The repertoire holds about 120,000 clones, with about nine tenths as singletons. Source material: peripheral blood. This receptor was taken from a man in his forties or fifties with acute or convalescent COVID-19.

CDR3 region: CASSAGTANQPQHF. The DNA for the CDR3 is TGTGCCAGCAGCGCCGGGACAGCGAATCAGCCCCAGCATTTT. This chain uses TRBV7-8 with TRBJ1-5, with TRBD1 identical over 7 bases. The J segment lost 4 bases and the V segment lost 5 bases, leaving 5 bases of the junction unmatched. Germline V CDR1 and CDR2: SGHVS, FQNEAQ. CDR3 length: 14 amino acids.